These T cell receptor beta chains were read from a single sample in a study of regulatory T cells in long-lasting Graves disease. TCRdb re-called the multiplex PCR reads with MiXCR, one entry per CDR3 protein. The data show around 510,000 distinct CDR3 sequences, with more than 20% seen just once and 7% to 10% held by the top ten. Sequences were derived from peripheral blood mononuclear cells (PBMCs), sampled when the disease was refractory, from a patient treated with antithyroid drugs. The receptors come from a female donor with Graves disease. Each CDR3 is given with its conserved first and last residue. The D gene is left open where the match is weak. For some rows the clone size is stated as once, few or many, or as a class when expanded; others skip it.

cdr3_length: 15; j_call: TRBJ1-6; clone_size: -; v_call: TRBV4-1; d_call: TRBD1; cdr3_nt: TGCGCCAGCAGCCTGGAGACAGGGGGAAATTCACCCCTCCACTTT; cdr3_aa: CASSLETGGNSPLHF
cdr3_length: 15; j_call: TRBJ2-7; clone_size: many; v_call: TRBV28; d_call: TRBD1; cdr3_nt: TGTGCCAGCAACCCTTCCACAGGGGGGTCCTACGAGCAGTACTTC; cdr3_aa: CASNPSTGGSYEQYF
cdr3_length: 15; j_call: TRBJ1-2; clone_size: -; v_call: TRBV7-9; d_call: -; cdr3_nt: TGTGCCAGCAGCTTAATCGATCAGGGCCAGGATGGCTACACCTTC; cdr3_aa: CASSLIDQGQDGYTF
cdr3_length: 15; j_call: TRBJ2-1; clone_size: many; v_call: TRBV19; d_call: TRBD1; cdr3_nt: TGTGCCAGCAGTCGAGGGACAGGGGGTTTGAATGAGCAGTTCTTC; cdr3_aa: CASSRGTGGLNEQFF
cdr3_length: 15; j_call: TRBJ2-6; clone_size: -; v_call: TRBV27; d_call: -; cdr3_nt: TGTGCCAGCAGCTACGGGTTCGGTGGGGCCAACGTCCTGACTTTC; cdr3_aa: CASSYGFGGANVLTF
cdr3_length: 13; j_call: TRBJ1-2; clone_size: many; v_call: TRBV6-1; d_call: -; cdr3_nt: TGTGCCAGCAGGGAAGGGGGGAGCTATGGCTACACCTTC; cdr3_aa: CASREGGSYGYTF
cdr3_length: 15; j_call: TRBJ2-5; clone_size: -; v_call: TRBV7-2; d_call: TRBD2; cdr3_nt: TGTGCCAGCAATTCTGTAGCGGGACGACAAGGGACCCAGTACTTC; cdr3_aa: CASNSVAGRQGTQYF
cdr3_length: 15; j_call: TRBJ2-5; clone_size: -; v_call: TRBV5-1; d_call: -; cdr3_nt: TGCGCCAGCAGCTTTTTTGGCCCCTCGGGAGAGACCCAGTACTTC; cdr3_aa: CASSFFGPSGETQYF
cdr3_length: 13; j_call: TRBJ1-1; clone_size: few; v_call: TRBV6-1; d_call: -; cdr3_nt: TGTGCCAGCACACTAAGGGGGTACACTGAAGCTTTCTTT; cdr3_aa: CASTLRGYTEAFF
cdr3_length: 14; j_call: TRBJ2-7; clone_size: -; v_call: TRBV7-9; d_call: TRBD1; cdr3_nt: TGTGCCAGCAACCCGGCGACAGGGGACTACGAGCAGTACTTC; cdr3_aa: CASNPATGDYEQYF
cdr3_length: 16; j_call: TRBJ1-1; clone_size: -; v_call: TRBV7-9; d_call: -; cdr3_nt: TGTGCCAGCAGCCCAACGCCGGGACTCAAGAACACTGAAGCTTTCTTT; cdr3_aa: CASSPTPGLKNTEAFF
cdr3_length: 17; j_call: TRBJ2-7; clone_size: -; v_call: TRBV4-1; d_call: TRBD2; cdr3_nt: TGCGCCAGCAGCCAACCAACTAGCGGGAGGGTCTCCTACGAGCAGTACTTC; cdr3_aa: CASSQPTSGRVSYEQYF
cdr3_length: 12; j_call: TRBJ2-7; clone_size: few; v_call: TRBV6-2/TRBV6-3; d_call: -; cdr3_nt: TGTGCCAGCACCTCCTATCACTACGAGCAGTACTTC; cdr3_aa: CASTSYHYEQYF
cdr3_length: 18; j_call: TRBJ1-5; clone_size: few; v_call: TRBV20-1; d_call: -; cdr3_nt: TGCAGTGCTTTGGACGAAGGGATATCCGCTTGGGGCAATCAGCCCCAGCATTTT; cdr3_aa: CSALDEGISAWGNQPQHF
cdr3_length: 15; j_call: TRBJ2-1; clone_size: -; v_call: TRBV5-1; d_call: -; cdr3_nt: TGCGCCAGCAGCTTCGGGGGCAGGGGGATCGATGAGCAGTTCTTC; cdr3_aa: CASSFGGRGIDEQFF
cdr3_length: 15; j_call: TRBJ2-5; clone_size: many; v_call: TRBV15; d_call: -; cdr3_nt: TGTGCCACCAGCAGCCTAAGGACAGCAGGGGAGACCCAGTACTTC; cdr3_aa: CATSSLRTAGETQYF
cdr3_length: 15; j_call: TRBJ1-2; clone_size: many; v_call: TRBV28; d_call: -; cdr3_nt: TGTGCCAGCTCACTCCCGGGACTAACTAACTATGGCTACACCTTC; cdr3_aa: CASSLPGLTNYGYTF
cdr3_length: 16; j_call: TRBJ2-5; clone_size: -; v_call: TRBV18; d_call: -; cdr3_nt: TGTGCCAGCTCACCACCGGTGGAAGGATTCCAAGAGACCCAGTACTTC; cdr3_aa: CASSPPVEGFQETQYF
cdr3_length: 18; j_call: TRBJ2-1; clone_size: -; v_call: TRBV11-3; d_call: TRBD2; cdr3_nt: TGTGCCAGCAGCTTAGGGGCCCGAAGGACTAGCGGCCACAATGAGCAGTTCTTC; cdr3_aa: CASSLGARRTSGHNEQFF
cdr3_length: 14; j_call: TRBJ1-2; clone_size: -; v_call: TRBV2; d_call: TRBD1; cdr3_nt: TGTGCCAGCCGACCGCCGGGACAGCAAAGTCGCTACACCTTC; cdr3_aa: CASRPPGQQSRYTF